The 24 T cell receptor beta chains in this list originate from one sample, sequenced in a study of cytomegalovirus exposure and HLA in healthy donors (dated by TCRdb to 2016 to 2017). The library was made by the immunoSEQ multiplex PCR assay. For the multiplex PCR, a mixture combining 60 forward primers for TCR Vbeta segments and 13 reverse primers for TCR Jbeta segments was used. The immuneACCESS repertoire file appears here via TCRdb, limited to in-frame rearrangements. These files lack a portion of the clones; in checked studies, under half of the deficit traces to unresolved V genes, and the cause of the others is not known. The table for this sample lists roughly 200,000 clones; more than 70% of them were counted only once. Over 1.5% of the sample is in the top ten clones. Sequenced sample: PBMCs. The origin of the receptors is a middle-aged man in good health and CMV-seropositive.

The CDR3: CASSVPTVNTIYF. The CDR3 DNA is TGTGCCAGCAGTGTACCGACTGTGAACACCATATATTTT. The V gene is TRBV28, the J gene TRBJ1-3; no clear D. Trimming cost V 5 bases and J 7 bases, with 12 bases left between them. CDR3 length equals 13 residues. CDR1 is MDHEN, CDR2 SYDVKM, per germline.

CDR3 amino acids: CASSLGQGPGDTQYF. Written as DNA, the CDR3 is TGTGCCAGCAGCTTAGGGCAGGGGCCTGGAGATACGCAGTATTTT. The J gene is TRBJ2-3, the V gene TRBV7-9; a weak D match, TRBD1 (6 bases). CDR3 length: 15 amino acids. The germline CDR1 and CDR2 sequences are SEHNR and FQNEAQ (reference sequence). Trimming cost V 1 base and J 5 bases, with 13 bases left between them.

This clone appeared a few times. In DNA, the CDR3 is TGTGCCAGCAGCCGACGACAGGACAGGGTCCACAATGAGCAGTTCTTC. It is translated as CASSRRQDRVHNEQFF. The chain combines TRBV5-4 with TRBJ2-1, with 8 bases identical to TRBD1. There are 16 residues in the CDR3. The V segment lost 4 bases and the J segment 5 bases; nucleotides outside the gene matches: 11. Germline V gene lookup returns CDR1 SGHNT and CDR2 YYREEE (reference sequence).

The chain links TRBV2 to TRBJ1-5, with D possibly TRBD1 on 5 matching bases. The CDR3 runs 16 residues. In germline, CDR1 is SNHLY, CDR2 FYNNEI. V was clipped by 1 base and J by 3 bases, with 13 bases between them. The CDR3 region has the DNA TGTGCCAGCAGTGAAGGGGGGAGGCGTCTCAATCAGCCCCAGCATTTT. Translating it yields CASSEGGRRLNQPQHF.

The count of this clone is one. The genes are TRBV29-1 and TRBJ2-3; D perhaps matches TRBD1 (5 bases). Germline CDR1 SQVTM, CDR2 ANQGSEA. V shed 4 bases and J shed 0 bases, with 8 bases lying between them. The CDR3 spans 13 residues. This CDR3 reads CSVGSGSTDTQYF. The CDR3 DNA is TGCAGCGTTGGCTCAGGGAGCACAGATACGCAGTATTTT.

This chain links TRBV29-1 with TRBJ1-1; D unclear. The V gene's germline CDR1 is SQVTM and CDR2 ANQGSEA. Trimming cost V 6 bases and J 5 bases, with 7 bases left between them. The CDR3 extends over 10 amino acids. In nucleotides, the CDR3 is TGCAGCGTAAAACGGACTGAAGCTTTCTTT. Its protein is CSVKRTEAFF. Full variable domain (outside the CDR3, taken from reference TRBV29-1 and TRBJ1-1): SAVISQKPSRDICQRGTSLTIQCQVDSQVTMMFWYRQQPGQSLTLIATANQGSEATYESGFVIDKFPISRPNLTFSTLTVSNMSPEDSSIYLCSVKRTEAFFGQGTRLTVV.

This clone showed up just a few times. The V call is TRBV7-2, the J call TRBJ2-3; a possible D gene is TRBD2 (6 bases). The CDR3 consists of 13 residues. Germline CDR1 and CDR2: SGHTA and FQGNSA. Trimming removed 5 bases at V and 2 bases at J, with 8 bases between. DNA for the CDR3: TGTGCCAGCAGCGAGGGACTCACAGATACGCAGTATTTT. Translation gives CASSEGLTDTQYF.

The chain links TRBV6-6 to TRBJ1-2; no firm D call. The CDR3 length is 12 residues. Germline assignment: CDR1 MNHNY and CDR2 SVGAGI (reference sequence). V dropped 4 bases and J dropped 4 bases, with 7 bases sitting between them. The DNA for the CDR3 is TGTGCCAGCAGTTCGGCAGGCTATGGCTACACCTTC. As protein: CASSSAGYGYTF.

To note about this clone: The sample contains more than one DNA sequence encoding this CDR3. For the CDR3, the DNA is TGCGCCAGCAGCTTGGGAGGGAGCGGGACTACGCAGTATTTT. Translated: CASSLGGSGTTQYF. The chain joins TRBV5-1 to TRBJ2-3; 7 bases map to TRBD2. V trimming: 0 bases; J trimming: 8 bases; junction bases outside the gene matches: 6. Germline V lookup: CDR1 SGHRS, CDR2 YFSETQ. This CDR3 contains 14 residues.

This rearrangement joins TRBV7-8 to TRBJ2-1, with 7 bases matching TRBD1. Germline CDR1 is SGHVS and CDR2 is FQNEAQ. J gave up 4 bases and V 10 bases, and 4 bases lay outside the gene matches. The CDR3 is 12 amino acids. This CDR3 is CAIRTGYNEQFF. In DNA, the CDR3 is TGTGCCATCCGGACAGGTTACAATGAGCAGTTCTTC. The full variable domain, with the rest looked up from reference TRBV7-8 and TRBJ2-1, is GAGVSQSPRYKVAKRGQDVALRCDPISGHVSLFWYQQALGQGPEFLTYFQNEAQLDKSGLPSDRFFAERPEGSVSTLKIQRTQQEDSAVYLCAIRTGYNEQFFGPGTRLTVL.

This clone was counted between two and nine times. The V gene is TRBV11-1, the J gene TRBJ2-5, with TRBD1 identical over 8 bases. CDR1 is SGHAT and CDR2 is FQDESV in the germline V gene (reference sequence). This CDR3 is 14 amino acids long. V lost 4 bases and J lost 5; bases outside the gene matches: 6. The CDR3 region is CASSWTGRWETQYF. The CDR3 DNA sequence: TGTGCCAGCAGCTGGACAGGGCGGTGGGAGACCCAGTACTTC.

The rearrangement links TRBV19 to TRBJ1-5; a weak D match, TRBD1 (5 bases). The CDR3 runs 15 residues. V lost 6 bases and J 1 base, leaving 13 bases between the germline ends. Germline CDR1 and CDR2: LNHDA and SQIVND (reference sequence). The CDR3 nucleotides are TGTGCCAGTAGCGCGGGACGGGGAAGCAATCAGCCCCAGCATTTT. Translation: CASSAGRGSNQPQHF.

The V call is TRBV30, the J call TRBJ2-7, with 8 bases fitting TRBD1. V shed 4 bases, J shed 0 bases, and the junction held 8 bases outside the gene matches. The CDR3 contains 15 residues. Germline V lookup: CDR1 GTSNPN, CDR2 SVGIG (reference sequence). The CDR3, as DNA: TGTGCCTGGATGCAAAGGACAGGGTACTCCTACGAGCAGTACTTC. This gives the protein CAWMQRTGYSYEQYF.

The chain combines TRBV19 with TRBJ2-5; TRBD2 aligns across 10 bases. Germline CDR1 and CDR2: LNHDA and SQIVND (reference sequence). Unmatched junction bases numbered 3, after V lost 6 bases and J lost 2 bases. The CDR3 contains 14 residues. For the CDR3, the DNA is TGTGCCAGTAGGTCACTAGCGGGGCAAGAGACCCAGTACTTC. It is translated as CASRSLAGQETQYF.

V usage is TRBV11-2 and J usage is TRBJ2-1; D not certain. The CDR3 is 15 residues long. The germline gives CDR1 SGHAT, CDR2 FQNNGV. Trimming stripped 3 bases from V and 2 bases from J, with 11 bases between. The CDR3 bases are TGTGCCAGCAGCTTTGAACTCGAAGCCTACAATGAGCAGTTCTTC. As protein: CASSFELEAYNEQFF.

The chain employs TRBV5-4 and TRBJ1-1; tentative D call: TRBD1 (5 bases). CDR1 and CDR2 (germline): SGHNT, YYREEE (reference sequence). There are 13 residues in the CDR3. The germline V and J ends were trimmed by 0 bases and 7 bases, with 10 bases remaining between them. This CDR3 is CASSLGSGREAFF. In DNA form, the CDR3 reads TGTGCCAGCAGCTTGGGGTCAGGGCGTGAAGCTTTCTTT.

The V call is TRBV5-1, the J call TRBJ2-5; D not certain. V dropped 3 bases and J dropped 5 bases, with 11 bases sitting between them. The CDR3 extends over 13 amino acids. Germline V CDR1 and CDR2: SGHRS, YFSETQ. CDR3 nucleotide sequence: TGCGCCAGCAGCTCCTCGTTTGCGGAGACCCAGTACTTC. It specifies CASSSSFAETQYF. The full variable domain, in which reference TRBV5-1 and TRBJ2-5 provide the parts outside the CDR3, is KAGVTQTPRYLIKTRGQQVTLSCSPISGHRSVSWYQQTPGQGLQFLFEYFSETQRNKGNFPGRFSGRQFSNSRSEMNVSTLELGDSALYLCASSSSFAETQYFGPGTRLLVL.

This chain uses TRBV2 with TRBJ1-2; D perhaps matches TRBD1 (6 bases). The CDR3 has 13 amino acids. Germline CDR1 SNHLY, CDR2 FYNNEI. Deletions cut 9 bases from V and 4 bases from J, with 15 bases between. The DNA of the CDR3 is TGTGCCAGTAGCTCACAGGGCGGCTATGGCTACACCTTC. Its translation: CASSSQGGYGYTF.

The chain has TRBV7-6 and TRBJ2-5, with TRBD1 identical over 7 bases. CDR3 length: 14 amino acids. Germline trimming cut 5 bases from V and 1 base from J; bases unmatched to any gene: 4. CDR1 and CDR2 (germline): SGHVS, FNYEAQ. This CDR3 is CASSQGGPQETQYF. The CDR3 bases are TGTGCCAGCAGCCAAGGGGGCCCCCAAGAGACCCAGTACTTC.

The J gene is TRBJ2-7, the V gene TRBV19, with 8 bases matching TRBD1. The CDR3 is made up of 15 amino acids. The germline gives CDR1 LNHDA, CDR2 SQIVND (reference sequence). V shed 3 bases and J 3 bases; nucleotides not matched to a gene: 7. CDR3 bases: TGTGCCAGTAGTATCCAGGGGGCGCGGATCTACGAGCAGTACTTC. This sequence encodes CASSIQGARIYEQYF.

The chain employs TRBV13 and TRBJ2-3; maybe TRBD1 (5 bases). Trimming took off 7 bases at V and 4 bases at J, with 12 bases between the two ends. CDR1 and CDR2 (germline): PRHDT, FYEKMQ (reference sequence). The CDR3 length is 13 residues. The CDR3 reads CASTQKGPDTQYF. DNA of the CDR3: TGTGCCAGCACCCAAAAGGGGCCAGATACGCAGTATTTT.

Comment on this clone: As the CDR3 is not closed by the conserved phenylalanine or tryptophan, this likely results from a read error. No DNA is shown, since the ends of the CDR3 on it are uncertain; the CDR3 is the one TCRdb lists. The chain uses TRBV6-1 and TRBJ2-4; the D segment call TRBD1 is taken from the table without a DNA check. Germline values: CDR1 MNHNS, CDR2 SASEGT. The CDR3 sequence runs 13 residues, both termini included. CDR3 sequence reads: CASSDRGRTFSTS.

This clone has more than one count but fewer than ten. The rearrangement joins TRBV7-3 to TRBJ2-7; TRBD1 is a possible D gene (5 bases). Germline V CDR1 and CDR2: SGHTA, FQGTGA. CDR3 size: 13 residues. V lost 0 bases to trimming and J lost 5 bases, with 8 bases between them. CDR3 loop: CASSLTMGHEQYF. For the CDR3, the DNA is TGTGCCAGCAGCTTAACGATGGGGCACGAGCAGTACTTC.

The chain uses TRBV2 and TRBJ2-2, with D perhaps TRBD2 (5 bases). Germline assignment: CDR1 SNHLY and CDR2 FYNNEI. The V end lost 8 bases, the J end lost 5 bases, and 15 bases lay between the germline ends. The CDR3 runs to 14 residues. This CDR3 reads CASLASGVTGELFF. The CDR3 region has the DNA TGTGCCAGCCTAGCCTCCGGGGTAACCGGGGAGCTGTTTTTT. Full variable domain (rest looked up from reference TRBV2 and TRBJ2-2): EPEVTQTPSHQVTQMGQEVILRCVPISNHLYFYWYRQILGQKVEFLVSFYNNEISEKSEIFDDQFSVERPDGSNFTLKIRSTKLEDSAMYFCASLASGVTGELFFGEGSRLTVL.